The rows below give T cell receptor beta chains drawn from one sample of a study of monozygotic twins with inflammatory bowel disease. TCRdb processed the 5' RACE reads again and assigns one entry to each CDR3 protein, with no DNA. The sample's table shows roughly 100,000 distinct CDR3 sequences. Source material: blood. Receptors were obtained from a human donor with ulcerative colitis or Crohn's disease, or a healthy co-twin of an affected twin (not recorded which). Each CDR3 is given with its conserved first and last residue.

v_call	j_call	cdr3_aa
TRBV11-1	TRBJ1-6	CASSQAGRGSSGNSPLHF
TRBV11-1	TRBJ2-2	CASSQTGTSGTRRTGELFF
TRBV4-3	TRBJ2-7	CASIPGRFPLEQYF
TRBV10-3	TRBJ2-7	CAISERTASYEQYF
TRBV19	TRBJ2-2	CASSERTLTGELFF
TRBV6-6	TRBJ2-7	CASRGQGALYEQYF
TRBV7-2	TRBJ2-7	CASSLGTFNEQYF
TRBV4-2	TRBJ2-1	CASSQRTSGRDFHNEQFF
TRBV9	TRBJ1-2	CASSTGGRVYGYTF
TRBV29-1	TRBJ2-3	CSVESPSGEYTDTQYF
TRBV30	TRBJ2-7	CAWSWESLAGEQYF